The 8 T cell receptor beta chains below all came from one sample that was sequenced in a study of Ad26.COV2.S vaccination and SARS-CoV-2 variants (dated by TCRdb to about 2021). The sample's time point label, decoded: individuals recovered from natural SARS-CoV-2 infection. Libraries were made using the immunoSEQ multiplex PCR assay. The immuneACCESS repertoire file appears here via TCRdb, limited to in-frame rearrangements. These files lack a portion of the clones; in checked studies, under half of the deficit traces to unresolved V genes, and the cause of the others is not known. This sample gives roughly 92,000 clones in total; less than 85% of them show up just once. Approximately 15% of the sample is in the top ten clones. The specimen comprised peripheral blood, sampled after recovery from COVID-19. The receptor source for this set is a human donor who had recovered from COVID-19.

The chain links TRBV7-2 to TRBJ2-1; the D gene is possibly TRBD2 (6 bases). CDR1 SGHTA and CDR2 FQGNSA come from the germline V gene. Between the trimmed V and J ends, which lost 0 bases and 1 base, there was a span of 7 bases. The CDR3 contains 15 residues. In DNA, the CDR3 is TGTGCCAGCAGCTTAGCAGGGAGGTCCTACAATGAGCAGTTCTTC. Protein: CASSLAGRSYNEQFF.

The V call is TRBV7-3, the J call TRBJ1-5; D gene uncertain. This CDR3 comprises 18 residues. The V and J ends lost 8 bases and 0 bases respectively, with 23 bases between them. Germline CDR1 and CDR2: SGHTA and FQGTGA. CDR3 sequence: CASPSGARPLYSNQPQHF. As DNA, the CDR3 is TGTGCCAGCCCCTCGGGAGCCCGCCCCCTGTATAGCAATCAGCCCCAGCATTTT.

In DNA form, the CDR3 reads TGTGCCAGCAGCTTAGGATCTAGCGGGAGTTCGAGGGATACGCAGTATTTT. Translating gives CASSLGSSGSSRDTQYF. V and J are TRBV7-2 and TRBJ2-3, with TRBD2 matching 10 bases. Germline V gives CDR1 SGHTA, CDR2 FQGNSA. The CDR3 consists of 17 residues. The V and J ends lost 1 base and 6 bases, in that order; junction bases with no gene match: 10. The full variable domain, rest sourced from reference TRBV7-2 and TRBJ2-3, is GAGVSQSPSNKVTEKGKDVELRCDPISGHTALYWYRQSLGQGLEFLIYFQGNSAPDKSGLPSDRFSAERTGGSVSTLTIQRTQQEDSAVYLCASSLGSSGSSRDTQYFGPGTRLTVL.

The V gene is TRBV11-2, the J gene TRBJ1-3; unclear D gene. The V gene lost 1 base and the J gene lost 4 bases, with 5 bases spanning the gap. The CDR3 extends over 13 amino acids. CDR1 and CDR2 from the germline V gene are SGHAT and FQNNGV. The CDR3 coding sequence is TGTGCCAGCAGCTTAGCGGGAGGAAACACCATATATTTT. It yields the protein CASSLAGGNTIYF. Looking up the rest from reference TRBV11-2 and TRBJ1-3 gives the full variable domain: EAGVAQSPRYKIIEKRQSVAFWCNPISGHATLYWYQQILGQGPKLLIQFQNNGVVDDSQLPKDRFSAERLKGVDSTLKIQPAKLEDSAVYLCASSLAGGNTIYFGEGSWLTVV.

The chain couples TRBV2 to TRBJ2-2; TRBD1 might be the D (5 bases). The CDR3 extends over 15 amino acids. V lost 7 bases and J 0 bases, leaving 12 bases between the germline ends. CDR1 is SNHLY, CDR2 FYNNEI, per germline. CDR3 region: CASKESRANTGELFF. The CDR3 bases are TGTGCCAGCAAGGAGAGCAGGGCGAACACCGGGGAGCTGTTTTTT.

The chain recombines TRBV28 with TRBJ2-5; 7 bases align to TRBD2. Per germline, CDR1 MDHEN and CDR2 SYDVKM. The CDR3 runs 16 residues. V gave up 4 bases and J gave up 2 bases; unmatched junction bases: 10. The CDR3 sequence: CASSWVGGSRQETQYF. In DNA form, the CDR3 reads TGTGCCAGCAGTTGGGTAGGCGGGAGTCGGCAAGAGACCCAGTACTTC.

V is TRBV11-2 and J is TRBJ2-7; TRBD2 matches at 7 bases. Per the germline V gene, CDR1 is SGHAT and CDR2 is FQNNGV. The CDR3 has 15 residues. V dropped 5 bases and J dropped 4; count of bases not matched to a gene: 11. Here the CDR3 reads CASSPTVGGSYEQYF. The CDR3, as DNA: TGTGCCAGCAGCCCCACCGTGGGCGGGAGTTACGAGCAGTACTTC.

The chain has TRBV27 and TRBJ1-5, with unresolved D. The CDR3 is 15 residues long. Germline V gene sequence: CDR1 MNHEY, CDR2 SMNVEV (reference sequence). Between the trimmed V and J ends, which lost 6 bases and 0 bases, there was a span of 12 bases. The CDR3 reads CASSQAGNSNQPQHF. The DNA for the CDR3 is TGTGCCAGCAGCCAAGCGGGGAATAGCAATCAGCCCCAGCATTTT.